This entry lists 5 T cell receptor beta chains sequenced from one sample in a study of blood T cell repertoires in COVID-19. Using immunoSEQ multiplex PCR, the repertoire was profiled, and TCRdb retains in-frame clones only, with some absent. Among about 350,000 clones listed, approximately 89% were seen once. Source material: peripheral blood. The receptor set was obtained from a woman aged 55-70 years with COVID-19, enrolled during active disease.

The chain combines TRBV28 with TRBJ1-3; 7 nucleotides agree with TRBD1. The CDR3 totals 16 residues. Looked up from germline, CDR1 is MDHEN and CDR2 is SYDVKM. Losses at the gene ends were 5 bases for V and 0 bases for J; bases not matched to a gene: 7. The DNA of the CDR3 is TGTGCCAGCAGTAATAGAGGGGGCGACTCTGGAAACACCATATATTTT. This translates into CASSNRGGDSGNTIYF.

The CDR3 here is CASSLATGELFF. The CDR3 nucleotides read TGTGCCAGCAGCCTAGCGACCGGGGAGCTGTTTTTT. The chain carries TRBV7-3 and TRBJ2-2; D might be TRBD2 (6 bases). V shed 5 bases and J shed 5 bases, with 6 bases lying between them. CDR1 is SGHTA and CDR2 is FQGTGA in the germline V gene. This CDR3 contains 12 residues.

This clone was counted a single time. The V call is TRBV24-1, the J call TRBJ1-2, with D possibly TRBD1 on 6 matching bases. Per the germline V gene, CDR1 is KGHDR and CDR2 is SFDVKD. This CDR3 comprises 13 residues. Trimming left V 1 base short and J 12 bases short, with 14 bases between. The CDR3 bases are TGTGCCACCAGTGATTTTTCTGGGGGCAGGCACACCTTC. Encoded protein: CATSDFSGGRHTF.

The chain couples TRBV14 to TRBJ2-5; D is possibly TRBD2 (7 bases). The CDR3 sequence is 14 residues long. The V and J ends lost 5 bases and 4 bases respectively, with 14 bases between them. Germline values: CDR1 SGHDN, CDR2 FVKESK. The CDR3 DNA follows: TGTGCCAGCAGCGGGTGGGGGGGCACAGAGACCCAGTACTTC. Its translation is CASSGWGGTETQYF.

The gene calls are TRBV5-1 and TRBJ2-1, with TRBD1 identical over 7 bases. The germline V gene has CDR1 SGHRS and CDR2 YFSETQ. This CDR3 comprises 17 residues. V lost 3 bases, J lost 0 bases, and 9 bases stayed unmatched. CDR3 nucleotides: TGCGCCAGCAGCTGGAGGACAGGCGACAGCTCCTACAATGAGCAGTTCTTC. It encodes CASSWRTGDSSYNEQFF.